These 32 T cell receptor beta chains came from one sample sequenced in a study of STAT5B mutations in CD4+ large granular lymphocyte leukemia. Repertoires were generated with immunoSEQ multiplex PCR, while TCRdb's copy carries only in-frame clones and drops some. There are over 45,000 clones in the sample; 70% occur only once, and approximately 1.5% lies in the top ten. Sequencing used CD4+ T cells from blood buffy coats. These receptors were obtained from a human donor in good health.

The chain employs TRBV5-1 and TRBJ1-4; tentatively, D is TRBD1 (5 bases). The V and J ends lost 1 base and 8 bases respectively, with 12 bases between them. Germline values: CDR1 SGHRS, CDR2 YFSETQ. This CDR3 has 14 residues. Here the CDR3 reads CASSLRTSDEKLFF. The CDR3, as DNA: TGCGCCAGCAGCTTGAGGACATCGGACGAAAAACTGTTTTTT.

The chain links TRBV5-1 to TRBJ2-5, with TRBD1 identical over 9 bases. The length of the CDR3 is 16 residues. CDR1 is SGHRS and CDR2 is YFSETQ in the germline V gene. V was pared by 1 base and J by 3 bases, with 7 bases of the junction left unmatched. The CDR3 loop is CASSLRTGAREETQYF. In nucleotides, the CDR3 is TGCGCCAGCAGCTTGAGGACAGGGGCGAGAGAAGAGACCCAGTACTTC.

The chain carries TRBV9 and TRBJ1-1; 7 nucleotides align to TRBD1. Trimming at V came to 3 bases and at J to 5 bases, leaving 7 bases not matched to a gene. CDR3 size: 14 residues. Germline lookup yields CDR1 SGDLS and CDR2 YYNGEE. The CDR3 protein is CASSANQGETEAFF. The CDR3 coding sequence is TGTGCCAGCAGCGCGAATCAGGGGGAGACTGAAGCTTTCTTT.

This chain connects TRBV9 to TRBJ2-3; 14 bases match TRBD2. V shed 4 bases, J shed 5 bases, and the junction held 6 bases outside the gene matches. Germline V gene sequence: CDR1 SGDLS, CDR2 YYNGEE. CDR3 length: 16 residues. CDR3 protein: CASSSGGTSGGDTQYF. The CDR3 coding sequence is TGTGCCAGCAGCTCAGGCGGGACTAGCGGGGGAGATACGCAGTATTTT.

This clone was observed once. The rearrangement uses TRBV9 and TRBJ2-3, with 9 bases that match TRBD2. Looked up from germline, CDR1 is SGDLS and CDR2 is YYNGEE. The CDR3 runs to 16 residues. The trim removed 3 bases at V and 6 bases at J, leaving 11 bases unmatched. CDR3 region: CASSAFMRGGLDTQYF. The CDR3 nucleotides read TGTGCCAGCAGCGCGTTCATGCGGGGGGGCCTCGATACGCAGTATTTT.

The rearrangement uses TRBV10-1 and TRBJ1-5; D is undetermined. The CDR3 length is 14 residues. Trimming pared 9 bases from V and 5 bases from J, leaving 17 bases between. Per the germline V gene, CDR1 is WNHNN and CDR2 is SYGVQD (reference sequence). In DNA form, the CDR3 reads TGCGCCAGTCCAGATACCGGGAACGATCAGCCCCAGCATTTT. Amino acid sequence: CASPDTGNDQPQHF.

The rearrangement joins TRBV2 to TRBJ2-2; D call uncertain. Trimming shortened V by 6 bases and J by 1 base, and 6 bases separated the two germline ends. The CDR3 runs to 13 residues. Germline V gene data show CDR1 as SNHLY and CDR2 as FYNNEI. The CDR3 loop is CASRTENTGELFF. The DNA of the CDR3 is TGTGCCAGCAGGACCGAGAACACCGGGGAGCTGTTTTTT.

This rearrangement joins TRBV7-6 to TRBJ2-5, with D unresolved. Between the trimmed V and J ends, which lost 2 bases and 4 bases, there was a span of 14 bases. The CDR3 extends over 15 amino acids. The germline CDR1 and CDR2 sequences are SGHVS and FNYEAQ. The CDR3 here is CASSLWAEVGETQYF. The CDR3 DNA is TGTGCCAGCAGCTTATGGGCGGAAGTGGGAGAGACCCAGTACTTC.

This chain connects TRBV7-9 to TRBJ2-7; 8 bases are a match to TRBD2. This CDR3 is 14 amino acids long. With 5 bases clipped from V and 5 bases from J, the junction kept 8 bases outside the gene matches. Germline V gene data show CDR1 as SEHNR and CDR2 as FQNEAQ (reference sequence). CDR3 sequence: CASSPSETSDEQYV. CDR3 DNA sequence: TGTGCCAGCAGCCCGAGTGAGACTAGCGACGAGCAGTACGTC.

This chain connects TRBV29-1 to TRBJ2-2; 12 nucleotides match TRBD1. With 4 bases clipped from V and 6 bases from J, the junction kept 6 bases outside the gene matches. The CDR3 length is 15 residues. Germline V gene data show CDR1 as SQVTM and CDR2 as ANQGSEA. In DNA form, the CDR3 reads TGCAGCGTTGGGGGACAGGGGGCGGCCGCCGGGGAGCTGTTTTTT. It yields the protein CSVGGQGAAAGELFF.

The CDR3 protein is CASSPAGTVYNEQFF. DNA for the CDR3: TGTGCCAGCTCACCCGCCGGGACAGTGTACAATGAGCAGTTCTTC. The chain links TRBV18 to TRBJ2-1; TRBD1 matches at 7 bases. CDR1 and CDR2 (germline): KGHSH, LQKENI. The CDR3 consists of 15 residues. The junction had 6 bases not matched to a gene; V was cut back by 3 bases and J by 4 bases.

This chain connects TRBV19 to TRBJ2-3, with TRBD1 as a possible D gene (6 bases). Germline V gene lookup returns CDR1 LNHDA and CDR2 SQIVND (reference sequence). This CDR3 comprises 15 residues. The V gene lost 5 bases and the J gene lost 0 bases, with 12 bases spanning the gap. CDR3 coding DNA: TGTGCCAGTAGTCAGGGGCTGGGAAGCACAGATACGCAGTATTTT. It translates to CASSQGLGSTDTQYF. Filled out from reference TRBV19 and TRBJ2-3, the complete variable domain reads DGGITQSPKYLFRKEGQNVTLSCEQNLNHDAMYWYRQDPGQGLRLIYYSQIVNDFQKGDIAEGYSVSREKKESFPLTVTSAQKNPTAFYLCASSQGLGSTDTQYFGPGTRLTVL.

The genes are TRBV14 and TRBJ1-2; 7 nucleotides agree with TRBD1. Germline V gene sequence: CDR1 SGHDN, CDR2 FVKESK. This CDR3 is 16 amino acids long. The ends lost 4 bases at V and 3 bases at J; junction bases unmatched: 11. In DNA form, the CDR3 reads TGTGCCAGCAGCCCATTAAGGGACAGCGAGGACTATGGCTACACCTTC. Translating gives CASSPLRDSEDYGYTF.

The chain couples TRBV5-1 to TRBJ1-2; D not resolved. The germline CDR1 and CDR2 sequences are SGHRS and YFSETQ. Trimming removed 0 bases at V and 4 bases at J, with 10 bases between. The CDR3 covers 14 residues. The DNA for the CDR3 is TGCGCCAGCAGCTTGGAGTACCCTGTCTATGGCTACACCTTC. Encoded protein: CASSLEYPVYGYTF.

This clone was detected only a few times. This rearrangement joins TRBV6-1 to TRBJ2-5; no clear D. The CDR3 is made up of 13 amino acids. Per the germline V gene, CDR1 is MNHNS and CDR2 is SASEGT. V lost 6 bases to trimming and J lost 3 bases, with 11 bases between them. The CDR3 here is CASRRMTEETQYF. CDR3 DNA: TGTGCCAGCAGGCGAATGACCGAAGAGACCCAGTACTTC.

CDR3 sequence (DNA): TGTGCAAGTCGCTTTGTCAGGGGGACCGGCGAGCAGTACGTC. Translated, it gives CASRFVRGTGEQYV. The chain combines TRBV12-2 with TRBJ2-7; TRBD1, the D gene given by the table, was not confirmed from the DNA. TRBV12-2 is described as a pseudogene. The CDR3 is 14 residues long.

The rearrangement joins TRBV2 to TRBJ1-1, with D uncertain. V lost 4 bases and J lost 0, with 6 bases in between. The CDR3 loop spans 13 amino acids. In germline, CDR1 is SNHLY, CDR2 FYNNEI. CDR3 nucleotide sequence: TGTGCCAGCAGTGTGGCCGTGAACACTGAAGCTTTCTTT. Translating gives CASSVAVNTEAFF.

This clone was seen a few times. V and J are TRBV28 and TRBJ2-7; 9 bases line up with TRBD1. The CDR3 length is 15 residues. Losses at the gene ends were 6 bases for V and 5 bases for J; bases not matched to a gene: 11. Germline loops: CDR1 MDHEN, CDR2 SYDVKM. The CDR3 region is CASSPADRGTDEQYV. The DNA of the CDR3 is TGTGCCAGCAGCCCCGCCGACAGGGGGACCGACGAGCAGTACGTC.

This clone has a handful of counts. The rearrangement links TRBV27 to TRBJ2-4; 9 bases fit TRBD1. Losses at the gene ends were 5 bases for V and 7 bases for J; bases not matched to a gene: 9. The germline V gene encodes CDR1 MNHEY and CDR2 SMNVEV (reference sequence). This CDR3 has 15 residues. CDR3 amino acids: CASSRPGQGSNIQYF. For the CDR3, the DNA is TGTGCCAGCAGTCGTCCGGGACAGGGTAGCAACATTCAGTACTTC.

In this sample, this clone turned up a few times. The J gene is TRBJ2-2, the V gene TRBV11-3; D remains unclear. This CDR3 comprises 16 residues. Germline V gene data show CDR1 as SGHNT and CDR2 as YENEEA. V lost 7 bases and J 2 bases, leaving 17 bases between the germline ends. CDR3 amino acids: CASNTKDKANTGELFF. The DNA of the CDR3 is TGTGCCAGCAACACCAAAGACAAGGCAAACACCGGGGAGCTGTTTTTT.

J is TRBJ2-5 and V is TRBV5-1, with D maybe TRBD1 (6 bases). The V gene's germline CDR1 is SGHRS and CDR2 YFSETQ. Trimming took 7 bases from V and 0 from J, leaving 10 bases between them. The CDR3 is 13 residues long. The CDR3 sequence: CASGTGHQETQYF. CDR3 coding DNA: TGCGCCAGCGGCACAGGGCACCAAGAGACCCAGTACTTC.

The chain has TRBV7-9 and TRBJ1-1; 7 nucleotides line up with TRBD1. Per germline, CDR1 SEHNR and CDR2 FQNEAQ (reference sequence). This CDR3 is built from 15 residues. V shed 2 bases and J 3 bases; nucleotides not matched to a gene: 6. The CDR3 bases are TGTGCCAGCAGCTTACAGGGGGGGATATACACTGAAGCTTTCTTT. Its protein is CASSLQGGIYTEAFF.

This clone was counted only a few times. The rearrangement uses TRBV5-1 and TRBJ2-2; 8 bases are shared with TRBD1. Germline V gene data show CDR1 as SGHRS and CDR2 as YFSETQ. The CDR3 contains 12 residues. J gave up 13 bases and V 3 bases, and 5 bases lay outside the gene matches. The CDR3 is CASSSGQGGLFF. The DNA for the CDR3 is TGCGCCAGCAGCTCTGGACAGGGTGGGCTGTTTTTT.

This chain uses TRBV6-5 with TRBJ1-2, with D unclear. With 6 bases removed from V and 4 bases from J, the gap between germline ends came to 15 bases. CDR1 and CDR2 from the germline V gene are MNHEY and SVGAGI. The CDR3 is 14 amino acids. The CDR3 DNA follows: TGTGCCAGCAGACCGCTACAGCCCCGCTATGGCTACACCTTC. It translates to CASRPLQPRYGYTF.

V and J are TRBV6-4 and TRBJ2-5, with 8 bases lining up with TRBD1. This CDR3 contains 15 residues. The germline V gene has CDR1 MRHNA and CDR2 SNTAGT. The J segment lost 2 bases and the V segment lost 8 bases, leaving 10 bases of the junction unmatched. In DNA, the CDR3 is TGTGCCAGCCCTACCCGGGACAGGTTTCAAGAGACCCAGTACTTC. Protein: CASPTRDRFQETQYF.

This chain joins TRBV28 and TRBJ2-2, with 10 bases aligning to TRBD1. The germline gives CDR1 MDHEN, CDR2 SYDVKM. J lost 6 bases, V lost 6 bases, and 7 bases had no gene match. This CDR3 is 15 amino acids long. The CDR3 spells CASRPPGQGSGELFF. DNA for the CDR3: TGTGCCAGCAGGCCCCCGGGACAGGGGTCCGGGGAGCTGTTTTTT.

The genes are TRBV30 and TRBJ1-1; possibly TRBD1 for D (5 bases). V was clipped by 4 bases and J by 0 bases, with 12 bases between them. This CDR3 has 14 residues. Germline V gene sequence: CDR1 GTSNPN, CDR2 SVGIG (reference sequence). CDR3 amino acids: CAWNLGHMNTEAFF. CDR3 sequence (DNA): TGTGCCTGGAACTTGGGGCATATGAACACTGAAGCTTTCTTT.

The chain employs TRBV29-1 and TRBJ2-7, with D uncertain. The CDR3 is made up of 12 amino acids. V gave up 6 bases and J gave up 4 bases, with 13 bases separating them. Looked up from germline, CDR1 is SQVTM and CDR2 is ANQGSEA. Here the CDR3 DNA reads TGCAGCGTCCGGACGCTTAATTACGAGCAGTACTTC. This encodes CSVRTLNYEQYF.

The genes are TRBV27 and TRBJ1-4; a possible D gene is TRBD1 (6 bases). V was trimmed by 7 bases and J by 7 bases, leaving 19 bases between them. Germline loops: CDR1 MNHEY, CDR2 SMNVEV (reference sequence). This CDR3 is built from 15 residues. CDR3 in amino acids: CASTPFGGRGEKLFF. In DNA, the CDR3 is TGTGCCAGCACCCCGTTTGGGGGGCGGGGTGAAAAACTGTTTTTT. Full variable domain (remainder filled in from reference TRBV27 and TRBJ1-4): EAQVTQNPRYLITVTGKKLTVTCSQNMNHEYMSWYRQDPGLGLRQIYYSMNVEVTDKGDVPEGYKVSRKEKRNFPLILESPSPNQTSLYFCASTPFGGRGEKLFFGSGTQLSVL.

The chain is built from TRBV5-1 and TRBJ2-3; D perhaps matches TRBD2 (5 bases). The CDR3 extends over 14 amino acids. Germline-derived CDR1 and CDR2 are SGHRS and YFSETQ. The V and J ends lost 4 bases and 2 bases respectively, with 11 bases between them. Here the CDR3 reads CASSPGGYTDTQYF. The DNA for the CDR3 is TGCGCCAGCAGCCCAGGCGGGTACACAGATACGCAGTATTTT.

The chain recombines TRBV5-1 with TRBJ2-7; the match to TRBD1 covers 7 bases. The germline gives CDR1 SGHRS, CDR2 YFSETQ. J lost 2 bases, V lost 3 bases, and 5 bases had no gene match. This CDR3 is 14 amino acids long. The CDR3 spells CASSSGQPPYEQYF. For the CDR3, the DNA is TGCGCCAGCAGCTCGGGACAGCCGCCCTACGAGCAGTACTTC.

The chain couples TRBV6-5 to TRBJ2-2; possible D gene TRBD2, 5 bases. Germline V gene lookup returns CDR1 MNHEY and CDR2 SVGAGI. This CDR3 is built from 14 residues. The V end lost 4 bases, the J end lost 5 bases, and 11 bases lay between the germline ends. The CDR3 here is CASSLERRTGELFF. Here the CDR3 DNA reads TGTGCCAGCAGTTTGGAAAGGAGGACCGGGGAGCTGTTTTTT.